The source of this T cell receptor (beta chain) is a study of long-term antiretroviral therapy in people with HIV. The authors ran the immunoSEQ assay, v3.0, at survey level. Some clones are missing from TCRdb's copy, which holds only in-frame ones; the method was immunoSEQ multiplex PCR. The sample gives about 6,700 clones, approximately 69% of which show up once; 7.5% is in the top ten. Points from the study as a whole: Dating from the mid-2000s to the late 2010s, the blood was possibly obtained under older ART regimens.

This clone was counted a few times. The antigen is undetermined. The origin of this receptor is a man younger than 35 with HIV. The sequencing here drew on unsorted PBMCs, taken 0.1 years before starting antiretroviral therapy.

CDR3 nucleotide sequence: TGTGCCAGCAGCCCTACCCCTGGGGCCAACGTCCTGACTTTC. It specifies CASSPTPGANVLTF. This chain connects TRBV7-9 to TRBJ2-6; the D is unclear. The length of the CDR3 is 14 residues. Trimming removed 5 bases from V and 2 bases from J, with 7 bases in between. CDR1 is SEHNR and CDR2 is FQNEAQ in the germline V gene (reference sequence).